What follows is one T cell receptor beta chain and its context. Its cognate antigen is unknown. This entry belongs to a study of cytomegalovirus exposure and HLA in healthy donors. Points from the study as a whole: Across HLA loci, a later analysis found differing TCR association rates, with DRB1 most and HLA-C fewest.

In germline, CDR1 is GTSNPN, CDR2 SVGIG (reference sequence). V shed 1 base and J shed 10 bases, with 8 bases lying between them. The CDR3 covers 11 residues. The PCR made use of 60 Vbeta and 13 Jbeta primers. Data came from immunoSEQ multiplex PCR; TCRdb stores just in-frame clones and leaves some out. Of roughly 170,000 clones in the sample, 80% are singletons; the top ten hold around 4.4%. The sequence was obtained from a woman aged 50 to 60 in good health and CMV-seropositive. The chain joins TRBV30 to TRBJ2-1; tentatively, D is TRBD2 (5 bases). The specimen sequenced was PBMCs. The CDR3 nucleotides read TGTGCCTGGAGTGGTTTAGCGGAGCAGTTCTTC. It encodes CAWSGLAEQFF.